This T cell receptor (beta chain) was found in a study of follicular helper T cells after annual influenza vaccination. Looking at the study overall: Sampling occurred days 0, 7 and 28 after each influenza vaccination. Across the 2013-2014, 2014-2015 and 2015-2016 vaccination seasons, some subjects were resampled. Regarding the study as a whole: Successive annual vaccinations recalled a recurrent oligoclonal ICOS+CD38+ cTfh response with influenza-specific clonotypes.

Time point: 2013-2014 season, 7 days after vaccination. In the case of this clone: Its antigen is unidentified.

CDR1 is GTSNPN and CDR2 is SVGIG in the germline V gene (reference sequence). Trimming removed 2 bases at V and 2 bases at J, with 7 bases between. The CDR3 has 13 residues. Here immunoSEQ multiplex PCR was the method, and the copy in TCRdb shows in-frame clones only, minus some. The table shows 600 or so clones, with approximately 90% occurring only once. The material sequenced was CXCR5+ CD38+ circulating T follicular helper cells from blood, taken 7 days after influenza vaccination. Documented subset: circulating Tfh, non-naive CD4+CXCR5+PD-1+ (ICOS+CD38+ or ICOS-CD38-). The chain links TRBV30 to TRBJ2-1; D unclear. The receptor was isolated from an adult who received the influenza vaccine. CDR3 amino acids: CAWSPAPYNEQFF. In DNA form, the CDR3 reads TGTGCCTGGAGTCCCGCGCCCTACAATGAGCAGTTCTTC.